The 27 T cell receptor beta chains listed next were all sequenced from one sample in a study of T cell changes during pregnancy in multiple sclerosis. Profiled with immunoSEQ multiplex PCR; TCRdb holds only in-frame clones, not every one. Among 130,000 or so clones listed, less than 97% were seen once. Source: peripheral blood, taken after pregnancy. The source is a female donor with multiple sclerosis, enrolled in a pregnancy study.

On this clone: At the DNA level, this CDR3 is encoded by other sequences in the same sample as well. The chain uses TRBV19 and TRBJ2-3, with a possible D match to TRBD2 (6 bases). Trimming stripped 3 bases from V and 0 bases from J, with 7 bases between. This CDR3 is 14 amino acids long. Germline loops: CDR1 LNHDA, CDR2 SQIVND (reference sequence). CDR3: CASSIGTSTDTQYF. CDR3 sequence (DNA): TGTGCCAGTAGTATCGGGACTAGCACAGATACGCAGTATTTT.

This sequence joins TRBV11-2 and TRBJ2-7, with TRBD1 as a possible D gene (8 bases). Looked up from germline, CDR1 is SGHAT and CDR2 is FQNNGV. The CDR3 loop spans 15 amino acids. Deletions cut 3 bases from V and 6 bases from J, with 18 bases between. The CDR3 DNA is TGTGCCAGCAGCTTGACAGGGGCTAGGGGGGGCGAGCAGTACTTC. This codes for CASSLTGARGGEQYF.

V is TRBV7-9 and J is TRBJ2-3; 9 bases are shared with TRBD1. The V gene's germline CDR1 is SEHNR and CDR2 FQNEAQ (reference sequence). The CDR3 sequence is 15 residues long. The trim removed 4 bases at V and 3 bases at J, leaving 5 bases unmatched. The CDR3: CASSWGQGGTDTQYF. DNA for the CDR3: TGTGCCAGCAGCTGGGGACAGGGAGGGACAGATACGCAGTATTTT.

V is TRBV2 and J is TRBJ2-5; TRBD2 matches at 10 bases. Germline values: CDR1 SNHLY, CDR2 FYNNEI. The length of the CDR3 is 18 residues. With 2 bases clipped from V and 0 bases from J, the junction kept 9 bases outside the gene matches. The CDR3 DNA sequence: TGTGCCAGCAGTGAATGGTCCGGGACTAGCGACAACCAAGAGACCCAGTACTTC. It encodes CASSEWSGTSDNQETQYF.

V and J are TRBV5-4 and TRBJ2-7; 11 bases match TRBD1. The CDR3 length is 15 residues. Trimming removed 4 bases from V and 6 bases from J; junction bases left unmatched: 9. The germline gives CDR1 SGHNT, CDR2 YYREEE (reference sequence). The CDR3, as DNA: TGTGCCAGCAGCGAGGGACAGGGGGAGTGGGTCGAGCAGTACTTC. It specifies CASSEGQGEWVEQYF. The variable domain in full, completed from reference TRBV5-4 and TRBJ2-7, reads ETGVTQSPTHLIKTRGQQVTLRCSSQSGHNTVSWYQQALGQGPQFIFQYYREEENGRGNFPPRFSGLQFPNYSSELNVNALELDDSALYLCASSEGQGEWVEQYFGPGTRLTVT.

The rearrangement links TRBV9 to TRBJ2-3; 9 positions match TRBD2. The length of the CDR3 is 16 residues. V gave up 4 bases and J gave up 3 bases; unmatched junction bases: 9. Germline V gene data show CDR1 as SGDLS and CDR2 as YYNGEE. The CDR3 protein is CASSLGRLAGTDTQYF. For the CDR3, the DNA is TGTGCCAGCAGCCTAGGAAGGCTAGCGGGAACAGATACGCAGTATTTT.

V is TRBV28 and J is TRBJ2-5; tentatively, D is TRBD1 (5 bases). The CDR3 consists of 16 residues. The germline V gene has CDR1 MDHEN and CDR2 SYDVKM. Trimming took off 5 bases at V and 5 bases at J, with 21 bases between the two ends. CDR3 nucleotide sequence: TGTGCCAGCAGTCCCCCCTACCAGGGATCTCGGGAGACCCAGTACTTC. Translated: CASSPPYQGSRETQYF.

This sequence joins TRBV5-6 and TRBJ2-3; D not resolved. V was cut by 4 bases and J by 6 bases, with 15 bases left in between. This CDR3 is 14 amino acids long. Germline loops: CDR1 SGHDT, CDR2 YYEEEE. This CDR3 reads CASSMSSRPDTQYF. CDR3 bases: TGTGCCAGCAGCATGAGTAGCCGTCCGGATACGCAGTATTTT. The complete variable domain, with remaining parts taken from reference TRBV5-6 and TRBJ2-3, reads DAGVTQSPTHLIKTRGQQVTLRCSPKSGHDTVSWYQQALGQGPQFIFQYYEEEERQRGNFPDRFSGHQFPNYSSELNVNALLLGDSALYLCASSMSSRPDTQYFGPGTRLTVL.

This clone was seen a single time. In nucleotides, the CDR3 is TGCAGTCCCTTCTCCTACGAGCAGTACTTC. This sequence encodes CSPFSYEQYF. The rearrangement links TRBV20-1 to TRBJ2-7, with D unresolved. CDR1 is DFQATT and CDR2 is SNEGSKA in the germline V gene (reference sequence). The CDR3 runs 10 residues. Trimming cost V 8 bases and J 0 bases, with 5 bases left between them.

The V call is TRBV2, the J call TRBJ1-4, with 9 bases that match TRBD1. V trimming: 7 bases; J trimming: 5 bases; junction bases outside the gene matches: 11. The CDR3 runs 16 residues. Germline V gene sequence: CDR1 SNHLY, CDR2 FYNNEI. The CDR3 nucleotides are TGTGCCAGCAACAAGGACAGGGGAGTTTGGAATGAAAAACTGTTTTTT. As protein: CASNKDRGVWNEKLFF.

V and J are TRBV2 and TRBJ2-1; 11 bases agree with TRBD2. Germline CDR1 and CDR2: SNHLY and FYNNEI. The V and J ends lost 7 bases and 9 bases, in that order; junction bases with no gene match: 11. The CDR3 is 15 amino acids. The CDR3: CASTPTSGSLAEQFF. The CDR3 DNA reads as TGTGCCAGCACCCCAACTAGCGGGAGCCTGGCTGAGCAGTTCTTC.

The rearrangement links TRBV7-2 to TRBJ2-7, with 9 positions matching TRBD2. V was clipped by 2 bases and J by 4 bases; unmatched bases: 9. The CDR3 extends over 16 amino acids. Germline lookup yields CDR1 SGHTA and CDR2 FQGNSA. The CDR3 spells CASSLNGGRAGYEQYF. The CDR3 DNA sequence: TGTGCCAGCAGCTTAAACGGCGGGAGGGCCGGGTACGAGCAGTACTTC. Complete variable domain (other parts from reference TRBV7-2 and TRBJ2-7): GAGVSQSPSNKVTEKGKDVELRCDPISGHTALYWYRQSLGQGLEFLIYFQGNSAPDKSGLPSDRFSAERTGGSVSTLTIQRTQQEDSAVYLCASSLNGGRAGYEQYFGPGTRLTVT.

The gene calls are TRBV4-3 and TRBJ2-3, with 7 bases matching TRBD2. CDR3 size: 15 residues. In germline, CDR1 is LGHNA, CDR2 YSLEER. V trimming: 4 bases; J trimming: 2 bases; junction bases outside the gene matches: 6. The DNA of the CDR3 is TGCGCCAGCAGCCCCTTCCGGGACTACACAGATACGCAGTATTTT. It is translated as CASSPFRDYTDTQYF.

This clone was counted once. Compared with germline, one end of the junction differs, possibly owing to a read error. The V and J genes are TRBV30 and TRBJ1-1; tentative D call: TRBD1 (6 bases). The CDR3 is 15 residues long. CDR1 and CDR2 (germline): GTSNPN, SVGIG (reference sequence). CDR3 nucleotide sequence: TGTGCCTGGGAATCAGGGGAGGGTCCGAACACTGAAGTTTTCTTT. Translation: CAWESGEGPNTEVFF.

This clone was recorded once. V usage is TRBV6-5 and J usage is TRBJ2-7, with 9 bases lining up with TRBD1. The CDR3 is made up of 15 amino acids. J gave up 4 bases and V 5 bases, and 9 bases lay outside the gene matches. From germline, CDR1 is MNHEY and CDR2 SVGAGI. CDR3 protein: CASSNTGTGIYEQYF. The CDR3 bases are TGTGCCAGCAGTAACACCGGGACAGGGATTTACGAGCAGTACTTC.

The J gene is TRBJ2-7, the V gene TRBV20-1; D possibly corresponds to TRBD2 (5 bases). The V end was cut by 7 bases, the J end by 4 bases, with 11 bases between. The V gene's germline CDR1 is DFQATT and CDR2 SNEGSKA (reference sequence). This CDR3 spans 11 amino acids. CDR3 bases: TGCAGTGTTCCGGACTCTTACGAGCAGTACTTC. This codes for CSVPDSYEQYF.

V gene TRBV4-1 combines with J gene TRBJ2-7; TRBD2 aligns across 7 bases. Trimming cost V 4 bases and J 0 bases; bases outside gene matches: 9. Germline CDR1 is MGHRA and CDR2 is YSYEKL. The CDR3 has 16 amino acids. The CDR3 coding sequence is TGCGCCAGCAGCCCGACCTGGGCGGGAGCCTCCTACGAGCAGTACTTC. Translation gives CASSPTWAGASYEQYF.

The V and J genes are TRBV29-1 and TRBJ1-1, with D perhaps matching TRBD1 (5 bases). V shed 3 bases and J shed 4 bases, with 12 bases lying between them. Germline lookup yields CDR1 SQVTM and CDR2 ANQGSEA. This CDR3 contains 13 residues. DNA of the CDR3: TGCAGCGTTGACGGGGGGGATGTCACTGAAGCTTTCTTT. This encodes CSVDGGDVTEAFF.

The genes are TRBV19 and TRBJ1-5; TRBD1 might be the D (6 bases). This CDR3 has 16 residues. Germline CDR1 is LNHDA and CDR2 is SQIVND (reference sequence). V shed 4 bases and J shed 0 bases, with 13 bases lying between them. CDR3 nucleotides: TGTGCCAGTAGTACCACAGGGTTTGTTAGCAATCAGCCCCAGCATTTT. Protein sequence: CASSTTGFVSNQPQHF.

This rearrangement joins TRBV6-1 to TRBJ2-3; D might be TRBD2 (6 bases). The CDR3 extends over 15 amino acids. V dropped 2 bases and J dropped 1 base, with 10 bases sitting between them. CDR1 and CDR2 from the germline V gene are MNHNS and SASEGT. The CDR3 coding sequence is TGTGCCAGCAGTGAATTAGGAGGGGGCACAGATACGCAGTATTTT. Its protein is CASSELGGGTDTQYF.

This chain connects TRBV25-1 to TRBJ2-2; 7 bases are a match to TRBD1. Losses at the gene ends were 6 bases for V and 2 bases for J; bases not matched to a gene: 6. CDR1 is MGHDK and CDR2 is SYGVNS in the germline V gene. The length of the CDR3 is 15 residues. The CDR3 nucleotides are TGTGCCAGCAGCCTACAGGGGTTCAACACCGGGGAGCTGTTTTTT. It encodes CASSLQGFNTGELFF. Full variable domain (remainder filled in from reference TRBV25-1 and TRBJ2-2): EADIYQTPRYLVIGTGKKITLECSQTMGHDKMYWYQQDPGMELHLIHYSYGVNSTEKGDLSSESTVSRIRTEHFPLTLESARPSHTSQYLCASSLQGFNTGELFFGEGSRLTVL.

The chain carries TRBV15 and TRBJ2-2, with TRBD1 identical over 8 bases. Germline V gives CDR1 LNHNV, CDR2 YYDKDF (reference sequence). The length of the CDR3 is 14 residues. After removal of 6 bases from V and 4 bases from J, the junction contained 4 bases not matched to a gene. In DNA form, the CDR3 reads TGTGCCACCAGGCAACAGGGGGTCACCGGGGAGCTGTTTTTT. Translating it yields CATRQQGVTGELFF.

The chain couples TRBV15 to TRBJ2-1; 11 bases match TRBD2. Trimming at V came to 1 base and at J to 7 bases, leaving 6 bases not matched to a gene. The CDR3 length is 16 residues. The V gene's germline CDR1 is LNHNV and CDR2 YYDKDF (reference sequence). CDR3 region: CATSRVGGLAVNEQFF. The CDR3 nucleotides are TGTGCCACCAGCAGAGTGGGGGGACTAGCGGTTAATGAGCAGTTCTTC.

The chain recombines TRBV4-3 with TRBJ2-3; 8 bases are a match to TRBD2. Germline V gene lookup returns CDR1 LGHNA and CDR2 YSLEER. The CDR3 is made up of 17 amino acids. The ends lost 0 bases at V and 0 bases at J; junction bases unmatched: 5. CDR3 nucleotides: TGCGCCAGCAGCCAAGACCTAGCGGGTCTGAGCACAGATACGCAGTATTTT. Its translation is CASSQDLAGLSTDTQYF.

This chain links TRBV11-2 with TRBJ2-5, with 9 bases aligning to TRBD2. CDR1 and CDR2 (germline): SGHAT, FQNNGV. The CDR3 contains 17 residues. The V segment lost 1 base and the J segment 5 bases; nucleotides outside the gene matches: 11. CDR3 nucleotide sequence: TGTGCCAGCAGCTTAGGGAGGCGGGAGGGGGCGGGGGAGACCCAGTACTTC. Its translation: CASSLGRREGAGETQYF. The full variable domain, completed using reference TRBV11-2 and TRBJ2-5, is EAGVAQSPRYKIIEKRQSVAFWCNPISGHATLYWYQQILGQGPKLLIQFQNNGVVDDSQLPKDRFSAERLKGVDSTLKIQPAKLEDSAVYLCASSLGRREGAGETQYFGPGTRLLVL.

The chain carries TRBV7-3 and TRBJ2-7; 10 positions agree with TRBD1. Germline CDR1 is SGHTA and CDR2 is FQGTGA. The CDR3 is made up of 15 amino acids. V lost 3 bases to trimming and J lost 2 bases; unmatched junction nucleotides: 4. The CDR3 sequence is CASSFDRGRTYEQYF. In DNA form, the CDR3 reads TGTGCCAGCAGCTTTGACAGGGGGCGAACCTACGAGCAGTACTTC.

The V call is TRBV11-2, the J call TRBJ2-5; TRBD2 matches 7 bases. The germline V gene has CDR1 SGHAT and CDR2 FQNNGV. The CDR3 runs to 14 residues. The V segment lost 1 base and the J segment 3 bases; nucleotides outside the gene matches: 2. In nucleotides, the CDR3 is TGTGCCAGCAGCTTAGGACTAGCCAAAGAGACCCAGTACTTC. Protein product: CASSLGLAKETQYF.